Below, 7 T cell receptor beta chains from the same sample are listed, as sequenced in a study of blood T cells in healthy people across ages. Using a J-beta primer mix together with a sample-barcoded 5' primer, a second PCR was run for about 7 to 12 cycles. TCRdb re-called the 5' RACE reads through MiXCR, storing one row per CDR3 protein. This table holds about a million distinct CDR3 sequences, roughly half found once. Sequences were obtained from blood. Receptors originate from a woman in her sixties in good health.

The genes are TRBV20-1 and TRBJ2-2; 9 bases match TRBD1. The germline CDR1 and CDR2 sequences are DFQATT and SNEGSKA (reference sequence). The J segment lost 12 bases and the V segment lost 5 bases, leaving 4 bases of the junction unmatched. The CDR3 is 11 residues long. CDR3 in amino acids: CSALDRGQLFF. CDR3 in DNA: TGCAGTGCTTTGGACAGGGGCCAGCTGTTTTTT.

The genes are TRBV25-1 and TRBJ2-2; D possibly corresponds to TRBD1 (6 bases). The CDR3 spans 14 residues. Between the trimmed V and J ends, which lost 7 bases and 0 bases, there was a span of 9 bases. CDR1 MGHDK and CDR2 SYGVNS come from the germline V gene. CDR3 coding DNA: TGTGCCAGCAAGGGGGAAGCGAACACCGGGGAGCTGTTTTTT. It yields the protein CASKGEANTGELFF.

This clonotype has a handful of counts. The rearrangement uses TRBV7-2 and TRBJ2-5; 9 positions match TRBD2. Germline V lookup: CDR1 SGHTA, CDR2 FQGNSA. The CDR3 is made up of 18 amino acids. The J segment lost 2 bases and the V segment lost 2 bases, leaving 12 bases of the junction unmatched. CDR3 DNA: TGTGCCAGCAGCTTAAGGGCTAGCGGGATGCTGAGACAAGAGACCCAGTACTTC. Protein product: CASSLRASGMLRQETQYF.

This clonotype is a singleton in its sample. The genes are TRBV20-1 and TRBJ2-1, with TRBD2 matching over 10 bases. Germline lookup yields CDR1 DFQATT and CDR2 SNEGSKA (reference sequence). CDR3 length equals 14 residues. The V and J ends lost 4 bases and 4 bases, in that order; junction bases with no gene match: 4. The CDR3 DNA sequence: TGCAGTGCTAACCCTAGCGGGAGTTACAATGAGCAGTTCTTC. Protein sequence: CSANPSGSYNEQFF.

The chain uses TRBV28 and TRBJ1-2, with a tentative D call TRBD1 (5 bases). Per the germline V gene, CDR1 is MDHEN and CDR2 is SYDVKM. This CDR3 is 14 amino acids long. The germline V and J ends were trimmed by 5 bases and 2 bases, with 12 bases remaining between them. This CDR3 is CASSVGTSNYGYTF. Here the CDR3 DNA reads TGTGCCAGCAGTGTCGGGACCTCCAACTATGGCTACACCTTC.

The chain combines TRBV7-6 with TRBJ2-5; 7 bases fit TRBD1. The trim removed 5 bases at V and 5 bases at J, leaving 8 bases unmatched. This CDR3 is 14 amino acids long. From germline, CDR1 is SGHVS and CDR2 FNYEAQ. This chain's CDR3 is CASSPTGRWETQYF. The CDR3, as DNA: TGTGCCAGCAGCCCGACAGGGCGGTGGGAGACCCAGTACTTC.

This clonotype was seen a handful of times. V is TRBV10-3 and J is TRBJ2-5; D not resolved. The better agreement between TRBJ2-7 and the DNA end casts doubt on the J call. The CDR3 runs to 13 residues. Germline V gives CDR1 ENHRY, CDR2 SYGVKD. The CDR3 coding sequence is TGTGCCATCAGTGAACCCCCCCCGGCCGAGCAGTACTTC. The encoded protein is CAISEPPPAEQYF.